The following is a TCR beta chain sequence with its context. Its antigen remains unidentified. Germline V gives CDR1 LNHDA, CDR2 SQIVND (reference sequence). This CDR3 comprises 15 residues. Trimming pared 3 bases from V and 2 bases from J, leaving 11 bases between. This entry belongs to a study of CD8 T cell repertoires and HIV-1 epitope variants. Looking at the study overall: Twenty-five autologous and known Gag and Nef epitope variant peptides each stimulated T cells separately. Study-wide results and limits: This assay reports beta chains of antigen-expanded cells, not T cell function. Five or six clonotypes recognized Nef KF9, one HW9, none TAALDMSHF. Some ten antigen-specific TCR beta clonotypes were found; roughly 6 seemed cross-reactive to variants.

Using immunoSEQ multiplex PCR, the repertoire was profiled, and TCRdb retains in-frame clones only, with some absent. The data show roughly 4,700 clones, 66% seen once. This chain connects TRBV19 to TRBJ1-5; D unclear. The TCR originated in a male donor with HIV. The specimen was cultured CD8+ T cells derived from PBMCs. DNA of the CDR3: TGTGCCAGTAGTATTAATGGGTTGCGCAATCAGCCCCAGCATTTT. This gives the protein CASSINGLRNQPQHF.